This T cell receptor beta chain was sequenced for a study of T cells in Graves' hyperthyroidism and ophthalmopathy. The study, taken as a whole, reports: Separating ophthalmopathy from stable hyperthyroidism was achieved by a 13 V-J model.

About this clonotype itself: Its antigen is undetermined.

RNA transcripts served as the template for amplifying TCR beta CDR3 regions. The HTBI primer set drove a first-round RT-PCR of the TCR CDR3. TCRdb used MiXCR to reprocess the multiplex PCR reads, holding one entry per CDR3 protein. The data show around 440,000 distinct CDR3 sequences, 15% to 17% seen once. Exclusion of a patient resulted from uncontrolled infection, other autoimmune disease, pregnancy or lactation. Clinicians diagnosed patients from clinical symptoms, serum thyroxine and TRAb, thyroid ultrasound and orbital computed tomography. This TCR was sampled from a woman in her late teens or twenties with Graves' hyperthyroidism. The sequencing sample was made of blood.

As DNA, the CDR3 is TGTGCCACCAGCAGAGAGAGGTACCGCACAGATACGCAGTATTTT. This sequence encodes CATSRERYRTDTQYF. The genes are TRBV15 and TRBJ2-3; D is undetermined. In germline, CDR1 is LNHNV, CDR2 YYDKDF (reference sequence). Trimming took off 0 bases at V and 1 base at J, with 8 bases between the two ends. The CDR3 is 15 residues long.